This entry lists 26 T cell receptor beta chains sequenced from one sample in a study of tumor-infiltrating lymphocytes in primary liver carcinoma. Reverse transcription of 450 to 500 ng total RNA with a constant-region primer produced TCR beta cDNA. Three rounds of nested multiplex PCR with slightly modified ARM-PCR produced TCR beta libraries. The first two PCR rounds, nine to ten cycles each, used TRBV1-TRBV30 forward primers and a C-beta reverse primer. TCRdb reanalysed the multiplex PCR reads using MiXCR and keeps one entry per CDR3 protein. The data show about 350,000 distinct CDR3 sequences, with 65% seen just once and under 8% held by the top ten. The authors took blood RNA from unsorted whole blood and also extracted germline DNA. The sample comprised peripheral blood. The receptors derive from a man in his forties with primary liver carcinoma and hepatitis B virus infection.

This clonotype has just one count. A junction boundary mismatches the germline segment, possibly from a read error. This CDR3 reads CAGSYRNTAGVGGGNVLTF. The CDR3 bases are TGTGCCGGCAGTTACCGCAACACAGCAGGGGTGGGTGGGGGCAACGTCCTGACTTTC. The rearrangement joins TRBV6-6 to TRBJ2-6; TRBD1 might be the D (6 bases). The germline V gene encodes CDR1 MNHNY and CDR2 SVGAGI (reference sequence). This CDR3 has 19 amino acids.

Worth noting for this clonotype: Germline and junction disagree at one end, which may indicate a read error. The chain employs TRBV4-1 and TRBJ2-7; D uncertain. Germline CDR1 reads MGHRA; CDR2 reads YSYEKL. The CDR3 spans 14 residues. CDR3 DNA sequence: TGCGCCAGCAGCCAAGCTCTGTCCGCGATGGAGCAGCACTTC. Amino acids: CASSQALSAMEQHF.

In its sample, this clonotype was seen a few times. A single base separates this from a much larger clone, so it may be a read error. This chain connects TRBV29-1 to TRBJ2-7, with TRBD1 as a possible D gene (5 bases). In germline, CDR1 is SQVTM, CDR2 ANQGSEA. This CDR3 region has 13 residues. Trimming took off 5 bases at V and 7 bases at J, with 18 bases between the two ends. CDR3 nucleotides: TGCAGCGTTACAGGCAGGTTGTCGGCGGAGCAGTACTTC. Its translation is CSVTGRLSAEQYF.

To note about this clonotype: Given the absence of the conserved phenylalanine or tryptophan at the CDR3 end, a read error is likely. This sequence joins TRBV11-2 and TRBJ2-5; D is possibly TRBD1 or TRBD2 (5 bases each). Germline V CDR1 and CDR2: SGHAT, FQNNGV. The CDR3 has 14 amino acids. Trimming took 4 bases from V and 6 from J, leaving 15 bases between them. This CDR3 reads CASSSGAAPKTQYL. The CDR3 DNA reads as TGTGCCAGCAGCTCCGGGGCAGCCCCTAAGACCCAGTACTTG.

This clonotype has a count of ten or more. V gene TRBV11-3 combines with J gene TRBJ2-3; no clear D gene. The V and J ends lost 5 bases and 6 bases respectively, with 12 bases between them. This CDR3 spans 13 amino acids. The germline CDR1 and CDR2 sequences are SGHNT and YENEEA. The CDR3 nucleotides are TGTGCCAGCAGCCCTACCGGAACGGATACGCAGTATTTT. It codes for CASSPTGTDTQYF.

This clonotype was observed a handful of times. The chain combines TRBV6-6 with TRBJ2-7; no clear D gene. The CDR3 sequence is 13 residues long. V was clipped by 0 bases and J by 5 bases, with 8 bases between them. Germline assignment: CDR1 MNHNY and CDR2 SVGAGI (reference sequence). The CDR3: CASSYSTGHEQYF. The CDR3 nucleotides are TGTGCCAGCAGTTACTCGACTGGGCACGAGCAGTACTTC.

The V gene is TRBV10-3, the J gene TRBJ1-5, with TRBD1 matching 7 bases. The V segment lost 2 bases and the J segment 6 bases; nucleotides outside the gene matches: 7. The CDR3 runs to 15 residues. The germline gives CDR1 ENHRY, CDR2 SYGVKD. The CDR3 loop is CAISERGQDGQPQHF. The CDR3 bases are TGTGCCATCAGTGAGAGGGGGCAGGACGGTCAGCCCCAGCATTTT.

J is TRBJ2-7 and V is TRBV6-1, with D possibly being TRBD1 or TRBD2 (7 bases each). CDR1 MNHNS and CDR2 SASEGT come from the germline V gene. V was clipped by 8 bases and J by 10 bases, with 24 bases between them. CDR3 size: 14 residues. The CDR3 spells CASRGTEGLSEQYF. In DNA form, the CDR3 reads TGTGCCAGCCGAGGGACAGAGGGACTATCCGAACAGTACTTC.

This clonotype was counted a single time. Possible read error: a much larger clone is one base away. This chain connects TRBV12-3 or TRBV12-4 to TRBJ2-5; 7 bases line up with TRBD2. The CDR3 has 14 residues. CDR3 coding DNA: TGTGCCAGCAGACCCACCGGGACTACAGAGGCCCAGTACTTC. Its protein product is CASRPTGTTEAQYF.

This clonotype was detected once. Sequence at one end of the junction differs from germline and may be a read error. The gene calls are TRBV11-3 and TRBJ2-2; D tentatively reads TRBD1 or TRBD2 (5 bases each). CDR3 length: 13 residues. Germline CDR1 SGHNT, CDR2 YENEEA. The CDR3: CACSLDSPGELFF. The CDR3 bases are TGTGCCTGCAGCTTAGACAGTCCTGGGGAGTTGTTTTTT.

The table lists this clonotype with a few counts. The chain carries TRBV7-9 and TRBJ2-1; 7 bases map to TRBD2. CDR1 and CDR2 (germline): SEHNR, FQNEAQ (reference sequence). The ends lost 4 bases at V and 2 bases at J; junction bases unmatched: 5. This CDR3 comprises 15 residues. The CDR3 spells CASSSQSGTYNEQFF. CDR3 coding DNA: TGTGCCAGCAGCTCCCAAAGCGGGACCTACAATGAGCAGTTCTTC.

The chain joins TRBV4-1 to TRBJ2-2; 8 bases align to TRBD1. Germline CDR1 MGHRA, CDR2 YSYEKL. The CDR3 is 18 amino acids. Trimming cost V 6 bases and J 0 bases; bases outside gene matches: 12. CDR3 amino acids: CASRRLGQGKSNTGELFF. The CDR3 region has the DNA TGCGCCAGCAGAAGGCTAGGACAGGGTAAATCGAACACCGGGGAGCTGTTTTTT.

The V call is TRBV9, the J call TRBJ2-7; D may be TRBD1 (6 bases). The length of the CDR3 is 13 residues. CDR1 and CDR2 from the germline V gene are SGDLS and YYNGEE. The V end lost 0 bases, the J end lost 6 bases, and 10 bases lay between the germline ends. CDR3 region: CASSVGQASEQYF. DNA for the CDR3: TGTGCCAGCAGCGTAGGACAGGCATCCGAGCAGTACTTC.

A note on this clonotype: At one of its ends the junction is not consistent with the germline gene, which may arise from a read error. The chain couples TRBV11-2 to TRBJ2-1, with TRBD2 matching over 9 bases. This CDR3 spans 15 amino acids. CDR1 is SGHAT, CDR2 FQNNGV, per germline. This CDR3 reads CASSSSRGRVNEQSF. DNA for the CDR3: TGTGCCAGCAGTTCCTCTCGCGGGAGGGTTAATGAGCAGTCCTTC. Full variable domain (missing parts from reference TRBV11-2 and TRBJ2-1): EAGVAQSPRYKIIEKRQSVAFWCNPISGHATLYWYQQILGQGPKLLIQFQNNGVVDDSQLPKDRFSAERLKGVDSTLKIQPAKLEDSAVYLCASSSSRGRVNEQSFGPGTRLTVL.

The CDR3 DNA reads as TGTGCCAGCAGTTACGATAGTTTCGGGGAGCTGTTTTTT. Translated, it gives CASSYDSFGELFF. The chain couples TRBV6-5 to TRBJ2-2; D is undetermined. Germline assignment: CDR1 MNHEY and CDR2 SVGAGI. The CDR3 has 13 amino acids. V lost 2 bases and J lost 7, with 8 bases in between.

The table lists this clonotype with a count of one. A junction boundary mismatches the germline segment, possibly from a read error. CDR3 residues: CANSGTSGYNVQFF. Here the CDR3 DNA reads TGTGCCAACAGCGGGACTAGCGGTTACAATGTGCAGTTCTTC. The V and J genes are TRBV6-5 and TRBJ2-1; 11 bases line up with TRBD2. This CDR3 is built from 14 residues. Germline loops: CDR1 MNHEY, CDR2 SVGAGI.

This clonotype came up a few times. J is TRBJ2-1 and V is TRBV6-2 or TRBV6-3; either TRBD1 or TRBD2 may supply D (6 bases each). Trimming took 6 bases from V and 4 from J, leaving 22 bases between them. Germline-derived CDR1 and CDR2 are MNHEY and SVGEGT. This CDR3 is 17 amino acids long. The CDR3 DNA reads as TGTGCCAGCAGACGTATAACAGGAGGGACAAAGTACAATGAGCAGTTCTTC. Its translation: CASRRITGGTKYNEQFF.

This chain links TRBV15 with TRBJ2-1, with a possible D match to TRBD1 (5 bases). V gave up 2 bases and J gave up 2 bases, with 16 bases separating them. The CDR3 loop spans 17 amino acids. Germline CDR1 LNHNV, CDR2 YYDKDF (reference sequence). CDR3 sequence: CATSRLGRTDTYNEQFF. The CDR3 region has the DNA TGTGCCACCAGCAGACTCGGGCGGACGGACACCTACAATGAGCAGTTCTTC.

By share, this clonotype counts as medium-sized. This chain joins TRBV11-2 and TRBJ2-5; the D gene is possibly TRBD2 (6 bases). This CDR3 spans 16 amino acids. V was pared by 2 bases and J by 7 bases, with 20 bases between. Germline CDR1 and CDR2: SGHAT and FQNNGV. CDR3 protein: CASSLIAPGSAGTQYF. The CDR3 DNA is TGTGCCAGCAGCTTAATAGCTCCGGGTTCAGCGGGGACCCAGTACTTC.

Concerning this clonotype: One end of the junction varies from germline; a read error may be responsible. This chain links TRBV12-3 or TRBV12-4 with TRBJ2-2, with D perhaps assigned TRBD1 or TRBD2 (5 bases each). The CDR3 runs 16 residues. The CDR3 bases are TGTGCCAGCAGTTTAGGTGGGGCAGGGAACACCGGGGACCTGTTTTTT. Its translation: CASSLGGAGNTGDLFF.

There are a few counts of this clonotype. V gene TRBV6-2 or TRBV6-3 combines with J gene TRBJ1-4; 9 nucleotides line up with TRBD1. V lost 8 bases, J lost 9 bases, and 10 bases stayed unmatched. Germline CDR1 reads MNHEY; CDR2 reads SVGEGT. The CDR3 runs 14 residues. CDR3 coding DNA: TGTGCCAGCTCGAGCGGGACAGGGTCTAAAAAACTGTTTTTT. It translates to CASSSGTGSKKLFF.

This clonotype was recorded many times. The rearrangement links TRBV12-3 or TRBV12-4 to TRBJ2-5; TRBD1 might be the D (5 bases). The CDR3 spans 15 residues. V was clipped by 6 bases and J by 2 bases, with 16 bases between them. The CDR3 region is CASSRQIEKQETQYF. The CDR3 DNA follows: TGTGCCAGCAGCCGACAGATAGAAAAACAAGAGACCCAGTACTTC.

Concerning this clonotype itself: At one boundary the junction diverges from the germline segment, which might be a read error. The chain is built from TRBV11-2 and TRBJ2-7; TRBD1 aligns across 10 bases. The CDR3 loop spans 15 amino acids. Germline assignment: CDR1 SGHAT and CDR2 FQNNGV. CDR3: CDNRYDRGHGYEQYF. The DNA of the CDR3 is TGTGACAACAGGTACGACAGGGGGCATGGATACGAACAGTACTTC.

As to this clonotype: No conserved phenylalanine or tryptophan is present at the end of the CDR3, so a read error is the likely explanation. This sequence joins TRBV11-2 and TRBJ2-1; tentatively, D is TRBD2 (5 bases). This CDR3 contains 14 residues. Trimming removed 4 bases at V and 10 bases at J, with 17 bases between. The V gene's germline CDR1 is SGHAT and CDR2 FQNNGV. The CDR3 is CASSSNWGAEEQFI. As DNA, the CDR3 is TGTGCCAGCAGCTCCAACTGGGGAGCCGAGGAGCAGTTCATC.

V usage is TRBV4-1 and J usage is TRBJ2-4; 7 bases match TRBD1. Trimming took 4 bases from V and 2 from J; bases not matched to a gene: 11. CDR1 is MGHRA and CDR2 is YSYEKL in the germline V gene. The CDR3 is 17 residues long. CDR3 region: CASSPQTGTLTKNIQYF. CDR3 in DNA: TGCGCCAGCAGCCCCCAGACAGGGACACTAACCAAAAACATTCAGTACTTC.

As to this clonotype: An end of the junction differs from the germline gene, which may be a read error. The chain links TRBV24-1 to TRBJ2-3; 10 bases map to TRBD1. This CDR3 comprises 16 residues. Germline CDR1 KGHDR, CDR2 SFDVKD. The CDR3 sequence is CATSGTGTGDTDTRYF. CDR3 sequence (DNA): TGTGCCACCAGTGGCACCGGGACAGGGGACACAGATACGCGGTATTTT.